This is a list of T cell receptor beta chains from one sample in a study of glioma-infiltrating T cells. TCRdb reprocessed the multiplex PCR reads via MiXCR and lists one record per CDR3 protein. The sample has around 99,000 distinct CDR3 sequences; 25% to 30% are singletons. Sequences were obtained from glioma tissue, nonneoplastic brain tissue, or PBMCs (not recorded which). The origin of the receptors is a human donor with low-grade glioma or glioblastoma, undergoing nonglioma brain surgery, or in good health (not recorded which). The CDR3 runs from the conserved cysteine through the conserved F or W. D genes are given only for firm matches. Expanded clones get a size class; other rows say once, few or many, or leave the size out.

.,TRBV19,TRBJ2-1,TRBD1,CASSPRDRAANEQFF,TGTGCCAGTAGTCCCCGGGACAGGGCCGCGAATGAGCAGTTCTTC
.,TRBV12-3/TRBV12-4,TRBJ2-7,.,CASSIPNDSEQYF,TGTGCCAGCAGTATCCCCAACGACAGTGAGCAGTACTTC
many,TRBV19,TRBJ1-1,.,CASSIGRVDTEAFF,TGTGCCAGTAGTATTGGCAGGGTAGACACTGAAGCTTTCTTT
few,TRBV9,TRBJ2-7,.,CASSVRMQPYEQYF,TGTGCCAGCAGCGTACGAATGCAGCCCTACGAGCAGTACTTC
many,TRBV25-1,TRBJ1-1,.,CASREDTEAFF,TGTGCCAGCAGGGAGGACACTGAAGCTTTCTTT
many,TRBV5-4,TRBJ2-1,.,CASSPDTPPYNEQFF,TGTGCCAGCAGCCCTGACACCCCTCCCTACAATGAGCAGTTCTTC
.,TRBV6-5,TRBJ1-1,TRBD1,CSSAGGPATEAFF,TGTTCCAGTGCAGGGGGCCCCGCCACTGAAGCTTTCTTT
many,TRBV2,TRBJ2-5,TRBD1,CASRRQGLETQYF,TGTGCCAGCAGAAGACAGGGTCTAGAGACCCAGTACTTC
.,TRBV11-3,TRBJ2-1,.,CASSLKRGALYNEQFF,TGTGCCAGCAGCTTAAAACGGGGGGCTCTCTACAATGAGCAGTTCTTC
few,TRBV29-1,TRBJ2-7,TRBD1,CSGRQGPYSYEQYF,TGCAGCGGACGACAGGGGCCCTATTCCTACGAGCAGTACTTC
.,TRBV28,TRBJ2-3,TRBD2,CASSIPRTSWIPDTQYF,TGTGCCAGCAGTATACCTCGGACTAGCTGGATCCCAGATACGCAGTATTTT
many,TRBV27,TRBJ2-7,TRBD2,CASSLSSGIIQYF,TGTGCCAGCAGTTTATCTAGCGGGATAATACAGTACTTC
.,TRBV7-2,TRBJ1-5,TRBD1,CASSAGQYGNQPQHF,TGTGCCAGCAGCGCGGGACAGTATGGCAATCAGCCCCAGCATTTT
many,TRBV20-1,TRBJ2-3,.,CSASGTTGYTDTQYF,TGCAGTGCTTCCGGGACCACAGGGTACACAGATACGCAGTATTTT
many,TRBV7-3,TRBJ2-5,TRBD1,CASSPTGGGETQYF,TGTGCCAGCAGCCCGACAGGGGGAGGAGAGACCCAGTACTTC
few,TRBV19,TRBJ2-3,.,CASSTQEDTQYF,TGTGCCAGTAGTACCCAAGAAGATACGCAGTATTTT
many,TRBV6-2/TRBV6-3,TRBJ2-7,TRBD1,CASSITPGGHIDYEQYF,TGTGCCAGCAGTATTACCCCAGGGGGCCATATCGACTACGAGCAGTACTTC
.,TRBV6-2/TRBV6-3,TRBJ1-6,TRBD1,CASSYAGTGYSPLHF,TGTGCCAGCAGTTACGCCGGGACAGGGTACTCACCCCTCCACTTT
many,TRBV4-3,TRBJ1-4,.,CASSPHDGRAGEKLFF,TGCGCCAGCAGCCCCCACGACGGGAGGGCGGGTGAAAAACTGTTTTTT
.,TRBV12-3/TRBV12-4,TRBJ1-3,.,CASSVTDSGNTIYF,TGTGCCAGCAGCGTCACCGACTCTGGAAACACCATATATTTT
many,TRBV29-1,TRBJ1-5,.,CSVDGSGNQPQHF,TGCAGCGTTGATGGTTCGGGGAATCAGCCCCAGCATTTT
many,TRBV28,TRBJ2-3,.,CASSLRGRTRTDTQYF,TGTGCCAGCAGTTTAAGAGGCAGAACTAGAACAGATACGCAGTATTTT
many,TRBV7-8,TRBJ2-3,.,CASSLARGEADTQYF,TGTGCCAGCAGCTTAGCTCGGGGAGAAGCAGATACGCAGTATTTT
.,TRBV5-4,TRBJ2-5,.,CASSFLGAQYF,TGTGCCAGCAGCTTCCTCGGAGCCCAGTACTTC
many,TRBV12-3/TRBV12-4,TRBJ2-1,.,CASSRPWRGDNEQFF,TGTGCCAGCAGCCGCCCGTGGAGGGGGGACAATGAGCAGTTCTTC
many,TRBV12-3/TRBV12-4,TRBJ1-1,.,CASSSDGYTEAFF,TGTGCCAGCAGCTCCGACGGATACACTGAAGCTTTCTTT
many,TRBV6-1,TRBJ2-7,TRBD1,CASSTGGSTYEQYF,TGTGCCAGCAGTACAGGGGGGAGTACCTACGAGCAGTACTTC
.,TRBV11-1,TRBJ2-1,.,CASTTGSGTYNEQFF,TGTGCCAGCACTACCGGGTCGGGTACCTACAATGAGCAGTTCTTC
many,TRBV7-2,TRBJ2-7,.,CASSLVVLYSYEQYF,TGTGCCAGCAGCTTAGTTGTTCTGTACTCCTACGAGCAGTACTTC
many,TRBV2,TRBJ1-1,.,CASSPLTGNTEAFF,TGTGCCAGCAGTCCATTAACAGGGAACACTGAAGCTTTCTTT
.,TRBV19,TRBJ2-1,.,CASSIDPDNEQFF,TGTGCCAGTAGTATAGACCCAGACAATGAGCAGTTCTTC
many,TRBV4-1,TRBJ1-2,TRBD1,CASSQTGMNGYTF,TGCGCCAGCAGCCAGACAGGGATGAATGGCTACACCTTC
.,TRBV28,TRBJ1-3,.,CASSLRSGHTIYF,TGTGCCAGCAGTTTACGGTCCGGGCACACCATATATTTT
.,TRBV4-2,TRBJ2-7,.,CASSQADGSYYEQYF,TGTGCCAGCAGCCAAGCAGATGGATCTTATTACGAGCAGTACTTC
many,TRBV20-1,TRBJ2-5,.,CSARARAEPQETQYF,TGCAGTGCTAGAGCGCGAGCGGAACCGCAAGAGACCCAGTACTTC